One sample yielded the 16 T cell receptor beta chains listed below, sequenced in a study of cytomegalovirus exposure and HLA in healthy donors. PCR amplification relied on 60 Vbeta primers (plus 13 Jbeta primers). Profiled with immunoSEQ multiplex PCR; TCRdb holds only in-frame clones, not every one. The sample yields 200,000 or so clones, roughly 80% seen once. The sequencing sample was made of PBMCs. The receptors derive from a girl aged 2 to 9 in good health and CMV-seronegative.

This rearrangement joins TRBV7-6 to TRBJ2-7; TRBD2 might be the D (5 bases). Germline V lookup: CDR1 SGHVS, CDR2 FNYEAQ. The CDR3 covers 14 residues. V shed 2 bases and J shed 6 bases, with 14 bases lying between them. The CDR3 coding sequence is TGTGCCAGCAGCTTAACGCGAGAGGGAGTCGAGCAGTACTTC. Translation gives CASSLTREGVEQYF.

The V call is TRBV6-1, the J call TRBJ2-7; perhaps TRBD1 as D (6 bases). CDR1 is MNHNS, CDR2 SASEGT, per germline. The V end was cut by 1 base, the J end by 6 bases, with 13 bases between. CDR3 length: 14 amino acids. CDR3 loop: CASSEERQASEQYF. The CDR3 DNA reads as TGTGCCAGCAGTGAAGAGAGACAGGCGAGCGAGCAGTACTTC.

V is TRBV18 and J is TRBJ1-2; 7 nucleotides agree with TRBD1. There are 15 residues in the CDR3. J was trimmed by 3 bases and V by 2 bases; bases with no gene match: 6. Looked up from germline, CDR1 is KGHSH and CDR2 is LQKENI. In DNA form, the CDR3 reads TGTGCCAGCTCACCAAGGACAGGAGATTACTATGGCTACACCTTC. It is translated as CASSPRTGDYYGYTF. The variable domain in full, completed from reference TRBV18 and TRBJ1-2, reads NAGVMQNPRHLVRRRGQEARLRCSPMKGHSHVYWYRQLPEEGLKFMVYLQKENIIDESGMPKERFSAEFPKEGPSILRIQQVVRGDSAAYFCASSPRTGDYYGYTFGSGTRLTVV.

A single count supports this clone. The CDR3 sequence is CASSPPWDRVLIQTNEQFF. CDR3 sequence (DNA): TGTGCCAGCAGCCCCCCCTGGGACAGGGTCCTTATCCAGACCAATGAGCAGTTCTTC. The chain employs TRBV5-6 and TRBJ2-1; 9 bases agree with TRBD1. CDR1 SGHDT and CDR2 YYEEEE come from the germline V gene. This CDR3 is 19 amino acids long. Germline trimming cut 4 bases from V and 6 bases from J; bases unmatched to any gene: 20.

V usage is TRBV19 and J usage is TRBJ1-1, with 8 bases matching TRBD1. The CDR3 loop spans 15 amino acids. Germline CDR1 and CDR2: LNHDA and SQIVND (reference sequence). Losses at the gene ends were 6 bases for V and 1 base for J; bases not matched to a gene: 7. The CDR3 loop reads CASRVQGVKNTEAFF. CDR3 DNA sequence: TGTGCCAGTAGGGTACAGGGGGTGAAGAACACTGAAGCTTTCTTT.

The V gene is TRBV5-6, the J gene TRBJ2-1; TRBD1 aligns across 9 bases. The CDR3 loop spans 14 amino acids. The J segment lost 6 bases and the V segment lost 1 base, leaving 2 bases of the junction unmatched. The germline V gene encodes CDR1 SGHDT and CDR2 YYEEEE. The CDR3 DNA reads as TGTGCCAGCAGCTTGACGGGACAGGGCAATGAGCAGTTCTTC. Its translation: CASSLTGQGNEQFF.

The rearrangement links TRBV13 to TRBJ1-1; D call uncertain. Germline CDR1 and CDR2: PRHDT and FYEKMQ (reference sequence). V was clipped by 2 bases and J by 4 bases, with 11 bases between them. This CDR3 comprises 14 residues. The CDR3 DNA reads TGTGCCAGCAGCTTATCGGGGTCCGGCACTGAAGCTTTCTTT. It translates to CASSLSGSGTEAFF.

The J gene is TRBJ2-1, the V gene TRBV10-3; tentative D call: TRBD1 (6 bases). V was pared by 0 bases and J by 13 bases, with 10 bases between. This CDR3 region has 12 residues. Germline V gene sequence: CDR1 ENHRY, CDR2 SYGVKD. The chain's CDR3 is CAISESGTLQFF. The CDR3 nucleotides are TGTGCCATCAGTGAGTCTGGGACACTACAGTTCTTC.

CDR3 DNA: TGTGCCAGCAGCCTAGATGGGACACCCTACAATGAGCAGTTCTTC. As protein: CASSLDGTPYNEQFF. V usage is TRBV6-1 and J usage is TRBJ2-1; D is perhaps TRBD1 (6 bases). Per the germline V gene, CDR1 is MNHNS and CDR2 is SASEGT. V was trimmed by 6 bases and J by 2 bases, leaving 14 bases between them. The CDR3 has 15 residues.

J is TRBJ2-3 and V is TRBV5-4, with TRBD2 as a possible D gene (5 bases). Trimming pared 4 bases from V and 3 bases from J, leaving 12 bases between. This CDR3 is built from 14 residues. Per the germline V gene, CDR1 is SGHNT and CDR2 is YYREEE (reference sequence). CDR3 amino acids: CASSRPSGTDTQYF. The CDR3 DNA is TGTGCCAGCAGCCGACCCAGCGGTACAGATACGCAGTATTTT.

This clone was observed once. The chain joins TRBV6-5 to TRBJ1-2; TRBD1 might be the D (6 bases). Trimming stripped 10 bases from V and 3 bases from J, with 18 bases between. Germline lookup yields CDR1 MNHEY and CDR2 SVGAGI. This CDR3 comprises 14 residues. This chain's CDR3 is CATQEGGLDYGYTF. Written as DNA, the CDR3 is TGTGCCACCCAGGAAGGGGGTTTGGACTATGGCTACACCTTC.

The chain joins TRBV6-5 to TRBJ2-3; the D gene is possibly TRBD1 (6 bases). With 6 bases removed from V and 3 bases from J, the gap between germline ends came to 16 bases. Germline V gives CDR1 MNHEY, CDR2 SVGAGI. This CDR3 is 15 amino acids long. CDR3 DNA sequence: TGTGCCAGCAGCTCCTGGGCGCAGGGGACAGATACGCAGTATTTT. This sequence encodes CASSSWAQGTDTQYF.

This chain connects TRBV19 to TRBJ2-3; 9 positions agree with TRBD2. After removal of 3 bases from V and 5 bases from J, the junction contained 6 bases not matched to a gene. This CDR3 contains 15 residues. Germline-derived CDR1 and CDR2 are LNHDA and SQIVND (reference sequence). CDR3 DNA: TGTGCCAGTAGTATCCGGGGACTAGCACGAGATACGCAGTATTTT. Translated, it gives CASSIRGLARDTQYF.

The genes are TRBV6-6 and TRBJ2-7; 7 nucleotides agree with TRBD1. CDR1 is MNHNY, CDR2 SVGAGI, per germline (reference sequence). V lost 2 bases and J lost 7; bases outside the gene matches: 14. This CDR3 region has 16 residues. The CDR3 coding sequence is TGTGCCAGCAGTTACGGGTCGGGGACAGCCCCTGGGGAGCAGTACTTC. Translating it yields CASSYGSGTAPGEQYF.

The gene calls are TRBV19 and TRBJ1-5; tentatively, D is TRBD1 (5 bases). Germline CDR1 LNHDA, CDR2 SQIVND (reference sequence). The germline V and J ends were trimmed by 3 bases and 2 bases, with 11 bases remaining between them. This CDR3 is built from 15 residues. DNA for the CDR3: TGTGCCAGTAGTATCACGGGGGACGGCAATCAGCCCCAGCATTTT. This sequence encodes CASSITGDGNQPQHF. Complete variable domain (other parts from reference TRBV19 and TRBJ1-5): DGGITQSPKYLFRKEGQNVTLSCEQNLNHDAMYWYRQDPGQGLRLIYYSQIVNDFQKGDIAEGYSVSREKKESFPLTVTSAQKNPTAFYLCASSITGDGNQPQHFGDGTRLSIL.

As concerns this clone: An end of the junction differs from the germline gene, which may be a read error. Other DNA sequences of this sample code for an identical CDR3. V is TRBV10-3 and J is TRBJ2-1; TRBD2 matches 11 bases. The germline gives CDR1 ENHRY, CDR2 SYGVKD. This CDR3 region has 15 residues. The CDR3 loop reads CAIRPRTSGLGEQFF. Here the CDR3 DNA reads TGCGCCATCAGACCCCGGACTAGCGGGTTGGGTGAGCAGTTCTTC.